This TCR beta chain was sequenced during a study of shared clonotypes between healthy human individuals. Study-level background: The people who gave samples were a couple of women and a few men aged 18 to 49.

Here immunoSEQ multiplex PCR was the method, and the copy in TCRdb shows in-frame clones only, minus some. The sample has around 2,000,000 clones, roughly 94% seen once. The length of the CDR3 is 18 residues. V dropped 1 base and J dropped 3; count of bases not matched to a gene: 14. Germline-derived CDR1 and CDR2 are GTSNPN and SVGIG (reference sequence). This sequence was found in a man aged 18 to 29 in good health. Source material: naive CD4+ T cells sorted from blood. Subset: CD45RA+ positively selected. The chain uses TRBV30 and TRBJ2-7; 11 nucleotides match TRBD2. Here the CDR3 reads CAWSASPSGGSNYYEQYF. The CDR3, as DNA: TGTGCCTGGAGTGCCTCTCCTAGCGGGGGGTCAAACTACTACGAGCAGTACTTC.